The entry below gives a single T cell receptor (beta chain) sequence along with its context. With random hexamers, 0.5 to 1 ug RNA was reverse transcribed. The authors amplified TCR beta CDR3 across 54 Vbeta and 13 Jbeta using immunoSEQ multiplex PCR. TCRdb independently ran MiXCR on the immunoSEQ multiplex PCR reads; one entry per CDR3 protein. The sample includes a few hundred thousand distinct CDR3 sequences, 92% seen only once; the top ten take roughly 0.13%. This sample was included in a study of CD8 T cells in Susac syndrome. The CDR3 runs to 14 residues. The trim removed 4 bases at V and 5 bases at J, leaving 8 bases unmatched. The germline gives CDR1 DFQATT, CDR2 SNEGSKA (reference sequence).

Sequencing was performed on CD8+ T cells from PBMCs. J is TRBJ2-3 and V is TRBV20-1; 8 bases match TRBD2. This receptor was identified in a human donor with multiple sclerosis. This CDR3 reads CSAKPGGEVDTQYF. CDR3 coding DNA: TGCAGTGCTAAACCGGGAGGGGAGGTAGATACGCAGTATTTT.